This T cell receptor (beta chain) was identified in a study of human T cells and chemical hapten exposure. This clonotype has at least ten counts. V was cut by 0 bases and J by 2 bases, with 6 bases left in between. Germline V gene lookup returns CDR1 SGDLS and CDR2 YYNGEE. The CDR3 consists of 14 residues. TCRdb re-called the RACE reads through MiXCR, storing one row per CDR3 protein. This sample yields under 130,000 distinct CDR3 sequences, of which approximately 10% are seen a single time; roughly 3.2% belongs to the top ten. The time point here: patch test 1, 2 weeks after DPC sensitization. Treatment meaning: therapeutic diphenylcyclopropenone sensitization with weekly scalp DPC.

Specimen: whole blood, collected in connection with sensitization to the hapten diphenylcyclopropenone (DPC). The gene calls are TRBV9 and TRBJ1-5; D not certain. The clonotype originates from a woman in her 40s with alopecia areata. Some clones in this sample may be carry-over from other donors' samples. CDR3 sequence reads: CASSVDGGNQPQHF. CDR3 bases: TGTGCCAGCAGCGTAGACGGGGGCAATCAGCCCCAGCATTTT.